Shown below are 21 T cell receptor beta chains from a single sample sequenced in a study of blood T cell repertoires in COVID-19. The data were produced by immunoSEQ multiplex PCR, yet TCRdb's version contains in-frame clones alone and is incomplete. Altogether 250,000 to 300,000 clones are present, roughly 90% being singletons, with the ten largest covering roughly 2%. Sequenced input: PBMCs or T cells enriched from blood (not recorded which). Receptors were obtained from a woman aged 35 to 49 with acute COVID-19.

This chain joins TRBV28 and TRBJ2-2; 7 nucleotides line up with TRBD2. V was pared by 3 bases and J by 2 bases, with 6 bases of the junction left unmatched. Germline values: CDR1 MDHEN, CDR2 SYDVKM. CDR3 length: 16 residues. The CDR3, as DNA: TGTGCCAGCAGTTTCTTTCCGGGACTAAACACCGGGGAGCTGTTTTTT. As protein: CASSFFPGLNTGELFF.

The chain couples TRBV7-8 to TRBJ1-5; 7 nucleotides match TRBD1. The CDR3 is 16 residues long. In germline, CDR1 is SGHVS, CDR2 FQNEAQ. V was pared by 5 bases and J by 1 base, with 8 bases of the junction left unmatched. The CDR3 region is CASSVGGLQSNQPQHF. Written as DNA, the CDR3 is TGTGCCAGCAGCGTAGGGGGCCTACAGAGCAATCAGCCCCAGCATTTT.

The chain combines TRBV24-1 with TRBJ2-3, with D possibly TRBD2 on 5 matching bases. This CDR3 has 15 residues. CDR1 KGHDR and CDR2 SFDVKD come from the germline V gene. V was pared by 6 bases and J by 3 bases, with 15 bases between. The CDR3 DNA sequence: TGTGCCACCAGTCGAGGGTTAGGCGAAACAGATACGCAGTATTTT. Amino acids: CATSRGLGETDTQYF.

The chain employs TRBV7-2 and TRBJ1-5; tentative D call: TRBD1 (5 bases). From germline, CDR1 is SGHTA and CDR2 FQGNSA. Between the trimmed V and J ends, which lost 5 bases and 4 bases, there was a span of 21 bases. The CDR3 loop spans 17 amino acids. The CDR3 DNA sequence: TGTGCCAGCAGCCCTCAATGGGGACTTACCTCAAATCAGCCCCAGCATTTT. Protein: CASSPQWGLTSNQPQHF.

The rearrangement uses TRBV5-3 and TRBJ2-1, with TRBD1 matching 8 bases. TRBV5-3 is sorted into the ORF group, with uncertain function. The CDR3 totals 17 residues. The V segment lost 4 bases and the J segment 6 bases; nucleotides outside the gene matches: 15. The CDR3 reads CARSGRTGRGECNEQFF. In nucleotides, the CDR3 is TGTGCCAGAAGCGGGCGGACAGGGAGAGGGGAATGCAATGAGCAGTTCTTC.

This chain connects TRBV11-2 to TRBJ2-4; tentatively, D is TRBD2 (6 bases). Per the germline V gene, CDR1 is SGHAT and CDR2 is FQNNGV. With 1 base removed from V and 9 bases from J, the gap between germline ends came to 13 bases. This CDR3 is built from 14 residues. CDR3 amino acids: CASSLVAGQSIQYF. The CDR3 DNA sequence: TGTGCCAGCAGCTTAGTTGCGGGGCAGAGCATTCAGTACTTC. The full variable domain, rest sourced from reference TRBV11-2 and TRBJ2-4, is EAGVAQSPRYKIIEKRQSVAFWCNPISGHATLYWYQQILGQGPKLLIQFQNNGVVDDSQLPKDRFSAERLKGVDSTLKIQPAKLEDSAVYLCASSLVAGQSIQYFGAGTRLSVL.

The chain couples TRBV6-5 to TRBJ1-4; D might be TRBD1 (5 bases). The germline gives CDR1 MNHEY, CDR2 SVGAGI. CDR3 length: 14 residues. The ends were cut back, 6 bases at V and 8 bases at J, with 16 bases in the middle. The CDR3 loop is CASRQWGEEEKLFF. The CDR3, as DNA: TGTGCCAGCAGACAATGGGGGGAAGAGGAAAAACTGTTTTTT.

This sequence joins TRBV5-5 and TRBJ1-1, with 8 nucleotides matching TRBD1. Germline V CDR1 and CDR2: SGHKS, YYEKEE (reference sequence). The CDR3 consists of 14 residues. V was pared by 3 bases and J by 3 bases, with 4 bases of the junction left unmatched. The CDR3 loop is CASSSGQGYTEAFF. The CDR3 coding sequence is TGTGCCAGCAGCTCCGGACAGGGCTACACTGAAGCTTTCTTT.

V is TRBV4-1 and J is TRBJ2-3, with TRBD1 matching over 7 bases. From germline, CDR1 is MGHRA and CDR2 YSYEKL. The CDR3 spans 14 residues. After removal of 5 bases from V and 4 bases from J, the junction contained 6 bases not matched to a gene. The CDR3 region is CASSARQGSDTQYF. CDR3 coding DNA: TGCGCCAGCAGCGCTAGACAGGGTTCAGATACGCAGTATTTT.

The rearrangement uses TRBV1 and TRBJ2-1; TRBD1 was called by the table and not checked on the DNA. TRBV1 is deemed a pseudogene. This CDR3 region has 17 residues. The CDR3 loop reads CTSSPLGGTETYNEQFF. The CDR3 DNA reads as TGCACCAGCAGCCCCCTAGGGGGGACAGAGACCTACAATGAGCAGTTCTTC.

The chain combines TRBV28 with TRBJ2-4; possible D gene TRBD2, 6 bases. Trimming pared 5 bases from V and 14 bases from J, leaving 13 bases between. Germline V gene data show CDR1 as MDHEN and CDR2 as SYDVKM. CDR3 size: 11 residues. CDR3 DNA sequence: TGTGCCAGCAGTACCGGGACTGATGAGTACTTC. It is translated as CASSTGTDEYF.

This chain links TRBV5-1 with TRBJ2-3; 16 bases agree with TRBD2. The V gene end was trimmed by 4 bases and the J gene end by 0 bases; junction bases not matched to a gene: 17. The CDR3 totals 22 residues. In germline, CDR1 is SGHRS, CDR2 YFSETQ. This CDR3 reads CASSNANTSGLAGGSSTDTQYF. CDR3 nucleotide sequence: TGCGCCAGCAGCAACGCGAACACATCGGGACTAGCGGGGGGGTCTAGCACAGATACGCAGTATTTT.

This clone was observed once. The CDR3 spells CASSIDRGNQPQHF. In DNA form, the CDR3 reads TGTGCCAGTAGTATTGACAGGGGAAATCAGCCCCAGCATTTT. V gene TRBV19 combines with J gene TRBJ1-5; 8 bases agree with TRBD1. CDR1 and CDR2 from the germline V gene are LNHDA and SQIVND (reference sequence). The CDR3 runs to 14 residues. J gave up 4 bases and V 3 bases, and 2 bases lay outside the gene matches. Supplemented by reference TRBV19 and TRBJ1-5, the full variable domain reads DGGITQSPKYLFRKEGQNVTLSCEQNLNHDAMYWYRQDPGQGLRLIYYSQIVNDFQKGDIAEGYSVSREKKESFPLTVTSAQKNPTAFYLCASSIDRGNQPQHFGDGTRLSIL.

V usage is TRBV12-5 and J usage is TRBJ2-2; 8 bases line up with TRBD2. Germline V CDR1 and CDR2: LGHNT, FRNRAP. The junction had 10 bases not matched to a gene; V was cut back by 0 bases and J by 1 base. The CDR3 contains 19 residues. For the CDR3, the DNA is TGTGCTAGTGGTTTGGTAATTCGACCCGGGAGGGGGAACACCGGGGAGCTGTTTTTT. Protein: CASGLVIRPGRGNTGELFF. The variable domain in full, with the rest retrieved from reference TRBV12-5 and TRBJ2-2, is DARVTQTPRHKVTEMGQEVTMRCQPILGHNTVFWYRQTMMQGLELLAYFRNRAPLDDSGMPKDRFSAEMPDATLATLKIQPSEPRDSAVYFCASGLVIRPGRGNTGELFFGEGSRLTVL.

The rearrangement uses TRBV20-1 and TRBJ1-4, with D unclear. Germline V gene sequence: CDR1 DFQATT, CDR2 SNEGSKA (reference sequence). Trimming left V 5 bases short and J 4 bases short, with 5 bases between. The CDR3 is 11 residues long. The CDR3 loop reads CSADNNEKLFF. CDR3 nucleotides: TGCAGTGCTGACAATAATGAAAAACTGTTTTTT.

The V call is TRBV29-1, the J call TRBJ2-1; 7 nucleotides agree with TRBD2. The CDR3 runs 12 residues. Per the germline V gene, CDR1 is SQVTM and CDR2 is ANQGSEA. V dropped 2 bases and J dropped 7; count of bases not matched to a gene: 2. This CDR3 reads CSVELAGNEQFF. The CDR3 DNA follows: TGCAGCGTTGAATTAGCGGGTAATGAGCAGTTCTTC.

V gene TRBV2 combines with J gene TRBJ1-1, with a tentative D call TRBD1 (6 bases). There are 13 residues in the CDR3. Germline CDR1 SNHLY, CDR2 FYNNEI. Trimming shortened V by 2 bases and J by 5 bases, and 9 bases separated the two germline ends. The DNA for the CDR3 is TGTGCCAGCAGTGAACAACAGGGAACTGAAGCTTTCTTT. It encodes CASSEQQGTEAFF.

CDR3: CASRTSTGTVGWGIQYF. CDR3 DNA sequence: TGTGCCAGCAGGACATCTACCGGGACAGTGGGATGGGGCATTCAGTACTTC. V usage is TRBV5-8 and J usage is TRBJ2-4; 7 bases are a match to TRBD1. Germline values: CDR1 SGHTS, CDR2 YDEGEE. The CDR3 spans 17 residues. Trimming at V came to 5 bases and at J to 9 bases, leaving 20 bases not matched to a gene.

V usage is TRBV18 and J usage is TRBJ1-4; the D gene is possibly TRBD1 (6 bases). V lost 3 bases and J lost 6, with 11 bases in between. Germline CDR1 and CDR2: KGHSH and LQKENI. CDR3 length: 14 amino acids. The chain's CDR3 is CASSPKGGDEKLFF. The CDR3 DNA is TGTGCCAGCTCACCGAAAGGGGGAGATGAAAAACTGTTTTTT.

The chain employs TRBV28 and TRBJ1-5; TRBD1 might be the D (5 bases). Germline CDR1 reads MDHEN; CDR2 reads SYDVKM. Trimming removed 5 bases from V and 2 bases from J, with 10 bases in between. The CDR3 is made up of 14 amino acids. The CDR3 sequence: CASSRGWGNQPQHF. DNA of the CDR3: TGTGCCAGCAGTCGGGGGTGGGGCAATCAGCCCCAGCATTTT.

Only one count was recorded for this clone. The chain links TRBV23-1 to TRBJ2-1; perhaps TRBD2 as D (6 bases). TRBV23-1 is given ORF status, its function remaining uncertain. With 6 bases removed from V and 11 bases from J, the gap between germline ends came to 23 bases. The CDR3 covers 15 residues. The CDR3, as DNA: TGCGCCAGCAGAGGGGTTTGGGCGGGATCCATCAAGCAGTTCTTC. This translates into CASRGVWAGSIKQFF.